Below, 9 T cell receptor beta chains from the same sample are listed, as sequenced in a study of identical twins. TCRdb recomputed calls from the 5' RACE reads with MiXCR, one row per CDR3 protein. The table lists about 330,000 distinct CDR3 sequences, 9% to 15% of them singletons. This sample also appeared in a second study, on yellow fever vaccine responses in identical twins.

The sample taken for sequencing was CD8+ T cells sorted from blood. The receptors originated from a woman aged 18-30 years in good health.

This clonotype has more than one count but fewer than ten. The gene calls are TRBV27 and TRBJ1-1, with 8 positions matching TRBD1. This CDR3 is built from 16 residues. V was clipped by 10 bases and J by 4 bases; unmatched bases: 17. CDR1 and CDR2 from the germline V gene are MNHEY and SMNVEV (reference sequence). The CDR3 nucleotides are TGTGCCACCACTCCAACGACAGGGGAATTGGGCACTGAAGCTTTCTTT. Translation: CATTPTTGELGTEAFF.

The gene calls are TRBV28 and TRBJ2-1; 12 bases are shared with TRBD2. The CDR3 is 15 residues long. CDR1 is MDHEN, CDR2 SYDVKM, per germline. The junction had 4 bases not matched to a gene; V was cut back by 6 bases and J by 4 bases. The CDR3: CASRWTSGDYNEQFF. CDR3 sequence (DNA): TGTGCCAGCAGGTGGACTAGCGGGGATTACAATGAGCAGTTCTTC.

This chain links TRBV27 with TRBJ2-6, with unresolved D. Trimming removed 9 bases at V and 2 bases at J, with 5 bases between. Looked up from germline, CDR1 is MNHEY and CDR2 is SMNVEV (reference sequence). The CDR3 contains 12 residues. CDR3 bases: TGTGCCAGTGGACCTGGGGCCAACGTCCTGACTTTC. Translation: CASGPGANVLTF.

The table lists this clonotype with a few counts. The gene calls are TRBV10-3 and TRBJ1-5; 9 positions match TRBD1. The trim removed 2 bases at V and 7 bases at J, leaving 6 bases unmatched. The CDR3 is made up of 15 amino acids. Germline CDR1 ENHRY, CDR2 SYGVKD. In DNA form, the CDR3 reads TGTGCCATCAGTGAGGGGACAGGGCCAGGGCAGCCCCAGCATTTT. Amino acids: CAISEGTGPGQPQHF.

The J gene is TRBJ2-1, the V gene TRBV9; D is perhaps TRBD2 (5 bases). Germline assignment: CDR1 SGDLS and CDR2 YYNGEE. The CDR3 runs 17 residues. Trimming took 3 bases from V and 3 from J, leaving 19 bases between them. As DNA, the CDR3 is TGTGCCAGCAGCGAAAGTCCGGAGCGGAATGACTACAATGAGCAGTTCTTC. This codes for CASSESPERNDYNEQFF. The whole variable domain, filled in from reference TRBV9 and TRBJ2-1, reads DSGVTQTPKHLITATGQRVTLRCSPRSGDLSVYWYQQSLDQGLQFLIQYYNGEERAKGNILERFSAQQFPDLHSELNLSSLELGDSALYFCASSESPERNDYNEQFFGPGTRLTVL.

J is TRBJ2-3 and V is TRBV6-5; TRBD2 matches at 8 bases. The germline V gene has CDR1 MNHEY and CDR2 SVGAGI. The CDR3 sequence is 15 residues long. Trimming removed 4 bases from V and 4 bases from J; junction bases left unmatched: 7. The CDR3 DNA reads TGTGCCAGCAGTTTAACGGCGGGGGGCCCAGATACGCAGTATTTT. It specifies CASSLTAGGPDTQYF.

This chain uses TRBV7-8 with TRBJ2-7; D is perhaps TRBD1 or TRBD2 (5 bases each). V lost 3 bases and J 4 bases, leaving 16 bases between the germline ends. The CDR3 sequence is 15 residues long. The germline CDR1 and CDR2 sequences are SGHVS and FQNEAQ. CDR3 in DNA: TGTGCCAGCAGCTTTCGTGGGGGTTCAGGGTACGAGCAGTACTTC. It encodes CASSFRGGSGYEQYF.

The chain uses TRBV7-3 and TRBJ2-7; TRBD2 matches at 7 bases. The CDR3 contains 15 residues. The junction had 9 bases not matched to a gene; V was cut back by 5 bases and J by 2 bases. CDR1 is SGHTA and CDR2 is FQGTGA in the germline V gene. Here the CDR3 DNA reads TGTGCCAGCAGCCTCAGCGGGACGGATACCTACGAGCAGTACTTC. Translating gives CASSLSGTDTYEQYF.

The genes are TRBV28 and TRBJ2-2; 14 bases are a match to TRBD2. The CDR3 covers 16 residues. V lost 5 bases and J lost 6; bases outside the gene matches: 5. Per the germline V gene, CDR1 is MDHEN and CDR2 is SYDVKM. The CDR3 DNA follows: TGTGCCAGCAGTCGCCGACTAGCGGGAGGGGCCGGGGAGCTGTTTTTT. Its translation: CASSRRLAGGAGELFF.